This TCR beta chain came from a study of tissue T cells after allogeneic stem cell transplantation. Study results and limitations: Anatomically similar tissues had similar TCR repertoires within each patient.

The repertoire was sequenced with immunoSEQ multiplex PCR; TCRdb's copy has only in-frame clones and lacks some. The sample contains some 7,000 clones, under 75% of which appear only once. Median post-mortem interval was more than nine hours for GI, liver, skin and lymphoid tissues. J lost 4 bases, V lost 8 bases, and 8 bases had no gene match. Per germline, CDR1 WSHSY and CDR2 SAAADI. The CDR3 loop spans 15 amino acids. This clone was observed a handful of times. The antigen remains undetermined. This chain links TRBV10-2 with TRBJ1-6, with 7 bases lining up with TRBD1. The receptor's source is an older female donor with lung cancer. Here the sequenced sample was duodenum tissue, taken at autopsy. CDR3 sequence: CASGQASGYNSPLHF. The CDR3 nucleotides are TGCGCCAGCGGACAGGCTAGCGGTTATAATTCACCCCTCCACTTT.